This is a list of T cell receptor beta chains from one sample in a study of ipilimumab plus nivolumab after autologous stem cell transplantation. Produced via immunoSEQ multiplex PCR; TCRdb's table is partial and in-frame only. The sample has more than 20,000 clones, 77% seen once. The sequencing here drew on PBMCs, taken in a trial of ipilimumab plus nivolumab as post-transplant consolidation. Receptors originate from a male donor with diffuse large B-cell lymphoma. Each CDR3 is given with its conserved first and last residue. Fields, in order: V gene, D gene, J gene, clone size, CDR3 DNA, CDR3 protein. A D gene is named only where the DNA matches it firmly. Not all rows give a size; the values are once, few, many and, for expanded clones, a class.

V: TRBV13
D: .
J: TRBJ1-6
size: few
DNA: TGTGCCAGCAGCCCCCCTCCGAGAGTCTCCTATAATTCACCCCTCCACTTT
CDR3: CASSPPPRVSYNSPLHF

V: TRBV10-3
D: .
J: TRBJ2-2
size: .
DNA: TGTGCCATCAGTCCCGGACAGAGGGGTCCTAACACCGGGGAGCTGTTTTTT
CDR3: CAISPGQRGPNTGELFF

V: TRBV6-5
D: .
J: TRBJ1-2
size: .
DNA: TGTGCCAGCAGTAAGCAGTACGGAGCGGATGGCTACACCTTC
CDR3: CASSKQYGADGYTF

V: TRBV4-1
D: .
J: TRBJ2-2
size: .
DNA: TGCGCCAGCAGCCAAGATTCCGCAGGCACCGGGGAGCTGTTTTTT
CDR3: CASSQDSAGTGELFF

V: TRBV29-1
D: TRBD2
J: TRBJ2-5
size: .
DNA: TGCAGCGTGGCCGGGGGGGGGACTAGCGGGGGGACCAGCCAAGAGACCCAGTACTTC
CDR3: CSVAGGGTSGGTSQETQYF

V: TRBV5-4
D: TRBD1
J: TRBJ2-7
size: .
DNA: TGTGCCAGCAGCTCCCAGACAGGGACCTACGAGCAGTACTTC
CDR3: CASSSQTGTYEQYF

V: TRBV11-2
D: TRBD1
J: TRBJ2-7
size: .
DNA: TGTGCCAGCAGCCTCAGACAGGGGTTGGGTTGGTACGAGCAGTACTTC
CDR3: CASSLRQGLGWYEQYF

V: TRBV2
D: .
J: TRBJ1-6
size: .
DNA: TGTGCCAGCAACGTTGGGGGGCCGAATTCACCCCTCCACTTT
CDR3: CASNVGGPNSPLHF

V: TRBV7-9
D: TRBD1
J: TRBJ1-5
size: few
DNA: TGTGCCAGCAGCATATCGGGACAGTGGAATCAGCCCCAGCATTTT
CDR3: CASSISGQWNQPQHF

V: TRBV7-9
D: TRBD1
J: TRBJ2-2
size: few
DNA: TGTGCCAGCAGCCCGCGGACAGGGGGCATCACCGGGGAGCTGTTTTTT
CDR3: CASSPRTGGITGELFF

V: TRBV7-8
D: TRBD1
J: TRBJ1-1
size: once
DNA: TGTGCCAGCAGCGCAGGGGGCGGCACTGAAGCTTTCTTT
CDR3: CASSAGGGTEAFF

V: TRBV7-9
D: .
J: TRBJ2-2
size: .
DNA: TGTGCCAGCAGCTTACGCGGGAACACCGGGGAGCTGTTTTTT
CDR3: CASSLRGNTGELFF

V: TRBV19
D: .
J: TRBJ1-1
size: .
DNA: TGTGCCAGTAGTGCGACCGGGACTCGGGACACTGAAGCTTTCTTT
CDR3: CASSATGTRDTEAFF

V: TRBV5-4
D: .
J: TRBJ1-2
size: .
DNA: TGTGCCAGCAGCCCCTGGACATTATCGAACTATGGCTACACCTTC
CDR3: CASSPWTLSNYGYTF

V: TRBV11-3
D: .
J: TRBJ2-3
size: .
DNA: TGTGCCAGCAGCTTAGGTGGGATAGGGGGCACAGATACGCAGTATTTT
CDR3: CASSLGGIGGTDTQYF

V: TRBV6-5
D: .
J: TRBJ1-1
size: .
DNA: TGTGCCAGCAGTTACGGGAGCGTGAACACTGAAGCTTTCTTT
CDR3: CASSYGSVNTEAFF

V: TRBV4-2
D: .
J: TRBJ1-2
size: .
DNA: TGTGCCAGCAGCCAGGCAGGTTACTATGGCTACACCTTC
CDR3: CASSQAGYYGYTF

V: TRBV7-8
D: .
J: TRBJ1-3
size: .
DNA: TGTGCCAGCAGCTCCAGGGAGGCCTCTGGAAACACCATATATTTT
CDR3: CASSSREASGNTIYF

V: TRBV6-6
D: .
J: TRBJ2-3
size: .
DNA: TGTGCCAGCAGTTACTCGGAAAGCCCGCAGGGCACGCAGTATTTT
CDR3: CASSYSESPQGTQYF

V: TRBV9
D: TRBD2
J: TRBJ2-7
size: .
DNA: TGTGCCAGCAGCGTAGGGGCTAGCGGGGGGACAATAACCTACGAGCAGTACTTC
CDR3: CASSVGASGGTITYEQYF

V: TRBV30
D: TRBD1
J: TRBJ1-1
size: .
DNA: TGTGCCTGGAATCCGGGCCGGGACAGAATAAACACTGAAGCTTTCTTT
CDR3: CAWNPGRDRINTEAFF

V: TRBV18
D: .
J: TRBJ1-4
size: .
DNA: TGTGCCAGCTCACCAGGGGGAGGACAGAATGAAAAACTGTTTTTT
CDR3: CASSPGGGQNEKLFF

V: TRBV5-1
D: .
J: TRBJ2-3
size: .
DNA: TGCGCCAGCAGCTGGAACACCGGGGCCGGAGATACGCAGTATTTT
CDR3: CASSWNTGAGDTQYF

V: TRBV9
D: .
J: TRBJ2-7
size: .
DNA: TGTGCCAGCAGCGTAACTGACGGAACCTACGAGCAGTACTTC
CDR3: CASSVTDGTYEQYF

V: TRBV6-6
D: TRBD2
J: TRBJ2-7
size: .
DNA: TGTGCCAGCAGCGGGGGGGGCGGAACCCTGTCCTACGAGCAGTACTTC
CDR3: CASSGGGGTLSYEQYF

V: TRBV13
D: .
J: TRBJ1-6
size: few
DNA: TGTGCCAGCAGACTCGGCTCCTATAATTCACCCCTCCACTTT
CDR3: CASRLGSYNSPLHF

V: TRBV11-2
D: TRBD2
J: TRBJ2-2
size: .
DNA: TGTGCCAGCTCCGGCGGGGGGCGCCATGGCGGGGAGCTGTTTTTT
CDR3: CASSGGGRHGGELFF

V: TRBV11-2
D: .
J: TRBJ2-7
size: few
DNA: TGTGCCAGCAGCTCAGACAGGTACCCCTACGAGCAGTACTTC
CDR3: CASSSDRYPYEQYF

V: TRBV4-2
D: .
J: TRBJ1-3
size: .
DNA: TGTGCCAGCAGCCTGGGGGCAGCTGGAAACACCATATATTTT
CDR3: CASSLGAAGNTIYF

V: TRBV6-6
D: .
J: TRBJ1-4
size: .
DNA: TGTGCCAGCAGTTACTCGGCGGCTACTAATGAAAAACTGTTTTTT
CDR3: CASSYSAATNEKLFF

V: TRBV6-5
D: .
J: TRBJ2-2
size: .
DNA: TGTGCCAGCAGGTGGACAGTTAACACCGGGGAGCTGTTTTTT
CDR3: CASRWTVNTGELFF

V: TRBV9
D: TRBD1
J: TRBJ2-7
size: .
DNA: TGTGCCAGCAGCGCACCGGGACAGTTACGGCAGTACTTC
CDR3: CASSAPGQLRQYF

V: TRBV6-6
D: TRBD1
J: TRBJ1-5
size: .
DNA: TGTGCCAGCAGCCCTGGACAGGGGGCAGGCAATCAGCCCCAGCATTTT
CDR3: CASSPGQGAGNQPQHF

V: TRBV28
D: .
J: TRBJ1-2
size: .
DNA: TGTGCCACCCAGACCCCTCCGGGCTATGGCTACACCTTC
CDR3: CATQTPPGYGYTF

V: TRBV30
D: TRBD2
J: TRBJ2-5
size: .
DNA: TGTGCCTGGACTATTAGCGGGGGGGCCGAGGAGACCCAGTACTTC
CDR3: CAWTISGGAEETQYF

V: TRBV10-2
D: TRBD2
J: TRBJ2-7
size: few
DNA: TGCGCCAGCAAACTAGCGGGGGATTCCTACGAGCAGTACTTC
CDR3: CASKLAGDSYEQYF

V: TRBV29-1
D: .
J: TRBJ1-3
size: .
DNA: TGCAGCGTTGGAGAGAATTTTGGAAACACCATATATTTT
CDR3: CSVGENFGNTIYF

V: TRBV28
D: .
J: TRBJ1-6
size: few
DNA: TGTGCCATACAACCCCCAGGGCCATCACCCCTCCACTTT
CDR3: CAIQPPGPSPLHF

V: TRBV6-5
D: TRBD2
J: TRBJ2-7
size: .
DNA: TGTGCCAGCAAGGGAGGGGAAGACCACGAGCAGTACTTC
CDR3: CASKGGEDHEQYF

V: TRBV29-1
D: .
J: TRBJ1-3
size: few
DNA: TGCAGCGGGTCCGTTGCAGGTTCGGGAAACACCATATATTTT
CDR3: CSGSVAGSGNTIYF

V: TRBV5-1
D: .
J: TRBJ2-2
size: .
DNA: TGCGCCAGCAGCTTGGACGGCAGCCGAAATTCCGGGGAGCTGTTTTTT
CDR3: CASSLDGSRNSGELFF

V: TRBV13
D: TRBD2
J: TRBJ2-3
size: .
DNA: TGTGCCAGCAGGGTAATGGGAAGCGGGGGCCTCGACACAGATACGCAGTATTTT
CDR3: CASRVMGSGGLDTDTQYF

V: TRBV18
D: .
J: TRBJ2-5
size: few
DNA: TGTGCCAGCTCACCGCAGGGTCGGGAGACCCAGTACTTC
CDR3: CASSPQGRETQYF

V: TRBV6-6
D: TRBD1
J: TRBJ2-1
size: .
DNA: TGTGCCAGCAGTTACTCGAGGGACAGCCACAATGAGCAGTTCTTC
CDR3: CASSYSRDSHNEQFF

V: TRBV7-9
D: .
J: TRBJ1-4
size: .
DNA: TGTGCCAGCAGCTTAGGACAGCCAACTAATGAAAAACTGTTTTTT
CDR3: CASSLGQPTNEKLFF

V: TRBV27
D: .
J: TRBJ1-1
size: .
DNA: TGTGCCAGCAGTCCGAACTTCCCAACATCCTCCTCATCCACTGAAGCTTTCTTT
CDR3: CASSPNFPTSSSSTEAFF

V: TRBV7-2
D: .
J: TRBJ1-6
size: .
DNA: TGTGCCAGCAGCTTAGACAGTAATTCACCCCTCCACTTT
CDR3: CASSLDSNSPLHF

V: TRBV7-7
D: .
J: TRBJ1-3
size: .
DNA: TGTGCCAGCAGTTCTCGCGGCTCTGGAAACACCATATATTTT
CDR3: CASSSRGSGNTIYF

V: TRBV6-5
D: .
J: TRBJ1-6
size: .
DNA: TGTGCCAGCAGTTACGCAGTTTATAATTCACCCCTCCACTTT
CDR3: CASSYAVYNSPLHF

V: TRBV7-6
D: .
J: TRBJ1-6
size: .
DNA: TGTGCCAGCAGCCCCCCTCCGAGAGTCTCCTATAATTCACCCCTCCACTTT
CDR3: CASSPPPRVSYNSPLHF

V: TRBV7-6
D: .
J: TRBJ2-1
size: .
DNA: TGTGCCAGCAGCTCCACCACAGGACTGAGCTCCTACAATGAGCAGTTCTTC
CDR3: CASSSTTGLSSYNEQFF

V: TRBV16
D: .
J: TRBJ2-5
size: .
DNA: TGTGCCAGCAGCCAAGGGGGAATCCAAGAGACCCAGTACTTC
CDR3: CASSQGGIQETQYF

V: TRBV29-1
D: .
J: TRBJ2-5
size: .
DNA: TGCAGCGCCGGGGGCAGGCAAGAGACCCAGTACTTC
CDR3: CSAGGRQETQYF

V: TRBV6-1
D: .
J: TRBJ1-5
size: many
DNA: TGTGCCAGCAGACAGCTAAATCAGCCCCAGCATTTT
CDR3: CASRQLNQPQHF

V: TRBV7-3
D: TRBD2
J: TRBJ2-1
size: .
DNA: TGTGCCAGCAGCTTAGGAGTGACTAGCAGTTTCGATGAGCAGTTCTTC
CDR3: CASSLGVTSSFDEQFF

V: TRBV9
D: .
J: TRBJ2-1
size: .
DNA: TGTGCCAGCAGCGTAGGGGGGAACAATGAGCAGTTCTTC
CDR3: CASSVGGNNEQFF

V: TRBV6-5
D: .
J: TRBJ2-1
size: .
DNA: TGTGCCAGCAGTTATCGGGGCAATGAGCAGTTCTTC
CDR3: CASSYRGNEQFF